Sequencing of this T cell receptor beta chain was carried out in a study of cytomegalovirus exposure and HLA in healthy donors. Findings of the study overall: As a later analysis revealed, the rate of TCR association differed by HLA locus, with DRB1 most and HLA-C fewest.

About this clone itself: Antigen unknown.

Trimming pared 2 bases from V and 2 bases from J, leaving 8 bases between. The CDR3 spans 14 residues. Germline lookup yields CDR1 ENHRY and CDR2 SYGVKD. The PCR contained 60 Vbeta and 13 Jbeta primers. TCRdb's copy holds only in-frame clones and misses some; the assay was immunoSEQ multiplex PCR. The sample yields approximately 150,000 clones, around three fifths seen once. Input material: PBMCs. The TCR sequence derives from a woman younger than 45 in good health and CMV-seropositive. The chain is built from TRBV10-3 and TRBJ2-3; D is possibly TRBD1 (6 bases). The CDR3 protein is CAISEGQTTDTQYF. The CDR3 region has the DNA TGTGCCATCAGTGAGGGACAGACCACAGATACGCAGTATTTT.